The rows below give T cell receptor beta chains drawn from one sample of a study of neoadjuvant anti-PD-1 for oral cavity cancer. Data came from immunoSEQ multiplex PCR; TCRdb stores just in-frame clones and leaves some out. Of about 68,000 clones listed, about 85% are singletons. Here the sequenced sample was PBMCs, taken after nivolumab (anti-PD-1) treatment. These receptors were collected from a person aged 35-80 years with oral cavity squamous cell carcinoma. Both conserved end residues are part of each CDR3. D genes are given only for firm matches. Size values are once, few and many counts, or a class for expanded clones, and some rows have none.

j_gene,len,abundance,d_gene,v_gene,CDR3aa,CDR3nt
TRBJ1-1,14,.,TRBD1,TRBV9,CASSVGDRATEAFF,TGTGCCAGCAGCGTAGGCGACAGGGCCACTGAAGCTTTCTTT
TRBJ1-1,14,.,.,TRBV7-2,CASSSRLGGAEAFF,TGTGCCAGCAGCTCACGGCTAGGGGGTGCTGAAGCTTTCTTT
TRBJ2-5,13,.,.,TRBV6-6,CASSYYGGETQYF,TGTGCCAGCAGTTACTACGGGGGAGAGACCCAGTACTTC
TRBJ1-5,13,.,.,TRBV5-1,CASSLRWGQPQHF,TGCGCCAGCAGCTTGAGGTGGGGTCAGCCCCAGCATTTT
TRBJ1-1,15,.,.,TRBV4-1,CASSLGLDRNTEAFF,TGCGCCAGCAGCCTCGGATTGGACAGAAACACTGAAGCTTTCTTT
TRBJ2-3,13,.,.,TRBV5-4,CASSLARTDTQYF,TGTGCCAGCAGCTTGGCTAGGACAGATACGCAGTATTTT
TRBJ2-1,16,.,.,TRBV14,CASSHIGKSYYNEQFF,TGTGCCAGCAGCCATATCGGTAAGAGCTACTACAATGAGCAGTTCTTC
TRBJ1-2,15,.,TRBD1,TRBV6-6,CASSLRQGRNYGYTF,TGTGCCAGCAGTCTCCGACAGGGGCGGAACTATGGCTACACCTTC
TRBJ2-1,14,.,TRBD2,TRBV9,CASSQTSGGNEQFF,TGTGCCAGCAGCCAAACTAGCGGAGGTAATGAGCAGTTCTTC
TRBJ2-2,16,once,TRBD2,TRBV7-8,CASSLRLAGITGELFF,TGTGCCAGCAGCCTCCGACTAGCGGGTATCACCGGGGAGCTGTTTTTT
TRBJ2-5,17,.,TRBD2,TRBV4-1,CASSQGGAGGRQETQYF,TGCGCCAGCAGCCAAGGGGGAGCGGGGGGTAGGCAAGAGACCCAGTACTTC
TRBJ1-2,13,.,TRBD1,TRBV28,CASGGRTGSNYTF,TGTGCCAGCGGAGGGAGGACAGGGTCCAACTACACCTTC
TRBJ2-5,16,.,.,TRBV2,CASRAREAGLGETQYF,TGTGCCAGCAGGGCTCGAGAGGCGGGACTGGGGGAGACCCAGTACTTC
TRBJ1-5,11,few,.,TRBV29-1,CSVGSNQPQHF,TGCAGCGTGGGGAGCAATCAGCCCCAGCATTTT
TRBJ1-4,11,.,TRBD1,TRBV28,CASSLGTGVFF,TGTGCCAGCAGTCTAGGGACAGGGGTGTTTTTT
TRBJ1-4,14,.,.,TRBV19,CASTIGGHSEKLFF,TGTGCCAGTACCATAGGGGGACACAGTGAAAAACTGTTTTTT
TRBJ2-1,14,few,.,TRBV30,CAWTGQSSYNEQFF,TGTGCCTGGACGGGACAAAGCTCCTACAATGAGCAGTTCTTC